The 12 T cell receptor beta chains presented below share a single source sample, sequenced in a study of type 1 and type 2 diabetes patients. Amplification started from genomic DNA. The TCR beta CDR3 region was amplified using 30 forward and 13 reverse primers. TCRdb reprocessed the multiplex PCR reads via MiXCR and lists one record per CDR3 protein. The sample holds some 250,000 distinct CDR3 sequences, 47% seen once. The sample consisted of peripheral blood mononuclear cells (PBMCs). The source is a man aged 18 to 35 with type 2 diabetes.

The chain uses TRBV6-5 and TRBJ2-2, with 8 bases fitting TRBD2. Germline trimming cut 6 bases from V and 7 bases from J; bases unmatched to any gene: 13. This CDR3 spans 16 amino acids. Germline lookup yields CDR1 MNHEY and CDR2 SVGAGI. CDR3 in DNA: TGTGCCAGCAGAGCGGACACGGGAGGGGTAGGCGGGGAGCTGTTTTTT. It is translated as CASRADTGGVGGELFF.

The chain is built from TRBV29-1 and TRBJ2-1; D unresolved. Per germline, CDR1 SQVTM and CDR2 ANQGSEA. This CDR3 spans 14 amino acids. V was trimmed by 0 bases and J by 3 bases, leaving 9 bases between them. Here the CDR3 reads CSVEDWEVYNEQFF. The DNA for the CDR3 is TGCAGCGTTGAAGATTGGGAAGTCTACAATGAGCAGTTCTTC.

This clonotype was seen a handful of times. The chain joins TRBV30 to TRBJ1-2, with D unresolved. This CDR3 spans 17 amino acids. Trimming cost V 1 base and J 3 bases, with 21 bases left between them. CDR1 and CDR2 (germline): GTSNPN, SVGIG (reference sequence). The chain's CDR3 is CAWSGLPKWEIDYGYTF. The CDR3 DNA is TGTGCCTGGAGTGGCCTTCCAAAGTGGGAGATTGACTATGGCTACACCTTC.

The chain recombines TRBV9 with TRBJ2-7; D could derive from TRBD1 or TRBD2 (5 bases each). CDR3 length: 14 amino acids. Germline V gene sequence: CDR1 SGDLS, CDR2 YYNGEE. V lost 3 bases to trimming and J lost 3 bases, with 13 bases between them. This CDR3 reads CASSEGDGNYEQYF. The CDR3 coding sequence is TGTGCCAGCAGCGAAGGGGACGGAAACTACGAGCAGTACTTC.

The rearrangement joins TRBV5-5 to TRBJ2-7; 12 bases are a match to TRBD2. The germline CDR1 and CDR2 sequences are SGHKS and YYEKEE (reference sequence). With 4 bases clipped from V and 7 bases from J, the junction kept 12 bases outside the gene matches. The CDR3 consists of 16 residues. The CDR3 spells CASSHQTSGRSNEQYF. The CDR3 nucleotides are TGTGCCAGCAGCCATCAGACTAGCGGGAGAAGCAATGAGCAGTACTTC.

The gene calls are TRBV12-3 or TRBV12-4 and TRBJ1-5; tentative D call: TRBD1 (6 bases). The CDR3 sequence is 17 residues long. Deletions cut 7 bases from V and 5 bases from J, with 24 bases between. CDR3 DNA sequence: TGTGCCAGCACCTTTGACCCGGGGGGGCAGGGCCATCAGCCCCAGCATTTT. Its protein product is CASTFDPGGQGHQPQHF.

This clonotype was seen a few times. The CDR3 coding sequence is TGTGCCAGCAGTGGCGGGGGGCGGGAGACCCAGTACTTC. Translation: CASSGGGRETQYF. The chain is built from TRBV11-2 and TRBJ2-5; 8 nucleotides match TRBD2. The germline V gene has CDR1 SGHAT and CDR2 FQNNGV. The CDR3 runs to 13 residues. The J segment lost 5 bases and the V segment lost 6 bases, leaving 5 bases of the junction unmatched. Drawing the rest from reference TRBV11-2 and TRBJ2-5, the complete variable domain is EAGVAQSPRYKIIEKRQSVAFWCNPISGHATLYWYQQILGQGPKLLIQFQNNGVVDDSQLPKDRFSAERLKGVDSTLKIQPAKLEDSAVYLCASSGGGRETQYFGPGTRLLVL.

This rearrangement joins TRBV6-5 to TRBJ2-3, with D tentatively TRBD2 (6 bases). Germline CDR1 MNHEY, CDR2 SVGAGI. CDR3 length equals 16 residues. V dropped 2 bases and J dropped 6 bases, with 18 bases sitting between them. CDR3 in amino acids: CASSYPTRTAEDTQYF. DNA of the CDR3: TGTGCCAGCAGTTACCCGACTAGAACGGCCGAGGATACGCAGTATTTT.

V is TRBV6-1 and J is TRBJ2-7; D perhaps matches TRBD1 (5 bases). Trimming removed 0 bases from V and 4 bases from J, with 10 bases in between. Germline lookup yields CDR1 MNHNS and CDR2 SASEGT. The CDR3 covers 14 residues. This chain's CDR3 is CASSEAHPGYEQYF. CDR3 sequence (DNA): TGTGCCAGCAGTGAAGCTCATCCAGGGTACGAGCAGTACTTC.

V gene TRBV27 combines with J gene TRBJ2-3; 8 bases are a match to TRBD1. This CDR3 spans 14 amino acids. V dropped 6 bases and J dropped 2; count of bases not matched to a gene: 4. Germline loops: CDR1 MNHEY, CDR2 SMNVEV (reference sequence). In DNA, the CDR3 is TGTGCCAGCAGCAACAGGGGGTTCACAGATACGCAGTATTTT. Amino acid sequence: CASSNRGFTDTQYF.

This sequence joins TRBV7-3 and TRBJ2-7, with D perhaps matching TRBD1 (5 bases). Trimming removed 4 bases at V and 1 base at J, with 14 bases between. The CDR3 consists of 15 residues. CDR1 and CDR2 (germline): SGHTA, FQGTGA. CDR3 residues: CASSSSTAGSYEQYF. CDR3 sequence (DNA): TGTGCCAGCAGCTCGTCGACGGCAGGGTCCTACGAGCAGTACTTC. The entire variable domain, with the rest obtained from reference TRBV7-3 and TRBJ2-7, is as follows: GAGVSQTPSNKVTEKGKYVELRCDPISGHTALYWYRQSLGQGPEFLIYFQGTGAADDSGLPNDRFFAVRPEGSVSTLKIQRTERGDSAVYLCASSSSTAGSYEQYFGPGTRLTVT.

The chain links TRBV20-1 to TRBJ1-1; D not resolved. V was clipped by 3 bases and J by 6 bases, with 5 bases between them. The germline gives CDR1 DFQATT, CDR2 SNEGSKA (reference sequence). This CDR3 is built from 10 residues. CDR3 residues: CSARRSEAFF. The CDR3 DNA follows: TGCAGTGCTAGGCGCTCTGAAGCTTTCTTT.